Sequencing of this T cell receptor beta chain was carried out in a study of T cell changes during pregnancy in multiple sclerosis. The method was immunoSEQ multiplex PCR; TCRdb's version includes in-frame clones alone and lacks a portion of them. Here the sample spans tens of thousands of clones, just over 90% being singletons. The V gene's germline CDR1 is KGHSH and CDR2 LQKENI. With 6 bases clipped from V and 8 bases from J, the junction kept 15 bases outside the gene matches. The length of the CDR3 is 15 residues. The sequence came from a female donor with multiple sclerosis, enrolled in a pregnancy study. The V and J genes are TRBV18 and TRBJ1-2; TRBD1 agrees at 7 bases. Sample: peripheral blood, taken in the second trimester of pregnancy. The CDR3: CASSQGRDRARGYTF. The CDR3 DNA follows: TGTGCCAGCTCTCAAGGCCGGGACAGAGCTAGGGGCTACACCTTC.